A selection of T cell receptor beta chains follows, all from one sample in a study of shared clonotypes between healthy human individuals. TCRdb keeps only in-frame clones here, not all; method: immunoSEQ multiplex PCR. The sample carries roughly 1,100,000 clones, 75% recorded once. Sequenced material: memory CD4+ T cells sorted from blood. These receptors were collected from a young man in good health. Both conserved end residues are part of each CDR3. The D gene is left open where the match is weak. Clone size is shown for a subset of rows, as once, few, many or a class of expanded clone.

TRBD1	TRBV10-2	-	TRBJ1-5	CASRAGQGDQPQHF	TGCGCCAGCAGGGCGGGACAGGGAGATCAGCCCCAGCATTTT
-	TRBV9	-	TRBJ2-3	CASSVDGTGTDTQYF	TGTGCCAGCAGCGTAGATGGGACTGGCACAGATACGCAGTATTTT
-	TRBV18	-	TRBJ1-5	CASSLTSDQPQHF	TGTGCCAGCTCATTAACCTCCGATCAGCCCCAGCATTTT
TRBD1	TRBV4-3	few	TRBJ2-3	CASSQDWDRATDTQYF	TGCGCCAGCAGCCAAGATTGGGACAGGGCCACAGATACGCAGTATTTT
TRBD2	TRBV30	few	TRBJ2-5	CAWSGIAGGIQETQYF	TGTGCCTGGAGTGGGATCGCGGGGGGGATCCAAGAGACCCAGTACTTC
-	TRBV9	-	TRBJ1-2	CASSVGRIKQGGYTF	TGTGCCAGCAGCGTAGGGAGGATAAAACAGGGAGGCTACACCTTC
-	TRBV30	few	TRBJ1-1	CAWSPERAEAFF	TGTGCCTGGAGTCCCGAGCGGGCTGAAGCTTTCTTT
-	TRBV7-8	-	TRBJ2-7	CASSLLLGHEQYF	TGTGCCAGCAGCTTACTGCTGGGTCACGAGCAGTACTTC
-	TRBV7-2	-	TRBJ2-7	CASSTTGSYEQYF	TGTGCCAGCAGCACTACCGGTTCCTACGAGCAGTACTTC
TRBD2	TRBV5-6	-	TRBJ2-1	CASSRGLAGTSYNEQFF	TGTGCCAGCAGCAGGGGACTAGCGGGCACCTCCTACAATGAGCAGTTCTTC
-	TRBV5-4	-	TRBJ1-1	CASSRAGGSRTEAFF	TGTGCCAGCAGCCGCGCGGGGGGCTCTAGGACTGAAGCTTTCTTT
-	TRBV6-1	-	TRBJ1-5	CASNSRDYSNQPQHF	TGTGCCAGCAACTCGCGGGATTATAGCAATCAGCCCCAGCATTTT
TRBD1	TRBV6-1	-	TRBJ2-5	CASSEVDRVEVTQYF	TGTGCCAGCAGTGAAGTGGACAGGGTTGAGGTGACCCAGTACTTC
TRBD1	TRBV13	-	TRBJ1-5	CASSRTGDGNQPQHF	TGTGCCAGCAGCCGGACAGGGGACGGCAATCAGCCCCAGCATTTT
TRBD2	TRBV2	-	TRBJ2-1	CASSERGGNEQFF	TGTGCCAGCAGTGAGCGGGGGGGCAATGAGCAGTTCTTC
TRBD2	TRBV29-1	-	TRBJ2-5	CSAQPRGGQETQYF	TGCAGCGCCCAACCGCGGGGGGGGCAAGAGACCCAGTACTTC
-	TRBV5-4	-	TRBJ2-3	CASSLAPTDTQYF	TGTGCCAGCAGCTTGGCGCCCACAGATACGCAGTATTTT
-	TRBV4-1	-	TRBJ2-7	CASSPAQTPGRRPEQYF	TGCGCCAGCAGCCCGGCGCAGACCCCGGGACGCCGACCCGAGCAGTACTTC
-	TRBV5-5	-	TRBJ1-1	CASSLALVGVNTEAFF	TGTGCCAGCAGCTTGGCTCTCGTAGGGGTGAACACTGAAGCTTTCTTT
TRBD1	TRBV10-3	-	TRBJ1-5	CAISAAGQINQPQHF	TGTGCCATCAGTGCAGCGGGACAGATCAATCAGCCCCAGCATTTT
-	TRBV4-2	-	TRBJ2-7	CASSQDMAGYEQYF	TGTGCCAGCAGCCAAGATATGGCGGGGTACGAGCAGTACTTC
TRBD2	TRBV5-1	few	TRBJ2-3	CASSLGRLAGGYAADTQYF	TGCGCCAGCAGCTTGGGAAGACTAGCGGGGGGATACGCGGCAGATACGCAGTATTTT
-	TRBV7-6	-	TRBJ1-3	CASSVSDSSGNTIYF	TGTGCCAGCAGTGTATCTGACAGCTCTGGAAACACCATATATTTT
-	TRBV11-2	-	TRBJ1-5	CASSATGSNQPQHF	TGTGCCAGCAGCGCCACAGGTAGCAATCAGCCCCAGCATTTT
-	TRBV27	-	TRBJ1-4	CASSLYPLAGAYNEKLFF	TGTGCCAGCAGTTTATACCCCCTGGCAGGCGCCTATAATGAAAAACTGTTTTTT
TRBD2	TRBV10-2	-	TRBJ2-1	CASSESPGLSGRGYNEQFF	TGCGCCAGCAGTGAGAGTCCCGGACTAAGCGGGAGGGGGTACAATGAGCAGTTCTTC
TRBD2	TRBV7-9	-	TRBJ2-7	CASSPRLAGSYEQYF	TGTGCCAGCAGCCCTCGACTAGCGGGATCCTACGAGCAGTACTTC
TRBD2	TRBV5-1	-	TRBJ2-4	CASSSGPTSGGNIQYF	TGCGCCAGCAGCTCGGGACCCACTAGCGGCGGGAACATTCAGTACTTC
-	TRBV18	-	TRBJ2-7	CASSPSPGAYEQYF	TGTGCCAGCTCACCTAGCCCCGGGGCCTACGAGCAGTACTTC